The clone carrying this TCR beta chain was recorded at least ten times. Its antigen is undetermined. The sample is drawn from a study of T cells in Graves' hyperthyroidism and ophthalmopathy. Notes on the study in general: A model of 13 V-J features distinguished ophthalmopathy from stable hyperthyroidism.

From RNA transcripts, TCR beta CDR3 regions were amplified. First-round RT-PCR targeting the TCR CDR3 was performed with the HTBI primer set. TCRdb processed the multiplex PCR reads anew with MiXCR; each CDR3 protein has one entry. This sample has almost 600,000 distinct CDR3 sequences; around 13% occur once, and the top ten carry less than 6%. Those patients with uncontrolled infection, other autoimmune disease, pregnancy or lactation were excluded. Sampled blood dates from first hyperthyroidism diagnosis, and it precedes any ophthalmopathy symptoms. The source is a woman in her thirties with Graves' hyperthyroidism that later progressed to Graves' ophthalmopathy. Material: blood.

The CDR3 DNA reads TGCAGTGCTATGGAGCAGAATAATGAAAAACTGTTTTTT. As protein: CSAMEQNNEKLFF. The V gene is TRBV20-1, the J gene TRBJ1-4; no clear D. This CDR3 is 13 amino acids long. Per the germline V gene, CDR1 is DFQATT and CDR2 is SNEGSKA (reference sequence). Trimming took 4 bases from V and 4 from J, leaving 10 bases between them.